This T cell receptor beta chain was sequenced for a study of blood T cell repertoires in COVID-19. Study context: Sites in the United States, Italy and Spain provided acute and convalescent COVID-19 samples.

V lost 4 bases and J 0 bases, leaving 6 bases between the germline ends. CDR1 is LNHDA, CDR2 SQIVND, per germline (reference sequence). The CDR3 length is 13 residues. Per the authors' pipeline: Reference gene primer amplification gave estimated nucleated cell counts. The method was immunoSEQ multiplex PCR; TCRdb's version includes in-frame clones alone and lacks a portion of them. V and J calls and clone size are copied from that table; D and trimming were computed from the DNA. The table lists approximately 150,000 clones, about 92% of them singletons, with around 1.5% in the top ten. The source of this sequence is a human donor in a cohort sampled during active COVID-19. Specimen: peripheral blood. The chain carries TRBV19 and TRBJ1-2, with D unresolved. The CDR3 loop reads CASSTAANYGYTF. The CDR3 coding sequence is TGTGCCAGTAGTACCGCAGCTAACTATGGCTACACCTTC.